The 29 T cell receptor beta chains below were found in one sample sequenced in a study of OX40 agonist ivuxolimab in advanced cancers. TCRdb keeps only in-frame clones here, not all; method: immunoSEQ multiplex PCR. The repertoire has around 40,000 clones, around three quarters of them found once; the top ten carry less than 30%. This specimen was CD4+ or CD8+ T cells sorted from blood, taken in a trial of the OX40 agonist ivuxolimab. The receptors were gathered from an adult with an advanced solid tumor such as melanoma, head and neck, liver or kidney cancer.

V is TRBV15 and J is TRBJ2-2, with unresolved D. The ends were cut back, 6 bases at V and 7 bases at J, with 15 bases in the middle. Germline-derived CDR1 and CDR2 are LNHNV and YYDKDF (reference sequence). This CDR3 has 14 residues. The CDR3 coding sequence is TGTGCCACCAGATCGGCGGTGGGTAGCGGGGAGCTGTTTTTT. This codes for CATRSAVGSGELFF.

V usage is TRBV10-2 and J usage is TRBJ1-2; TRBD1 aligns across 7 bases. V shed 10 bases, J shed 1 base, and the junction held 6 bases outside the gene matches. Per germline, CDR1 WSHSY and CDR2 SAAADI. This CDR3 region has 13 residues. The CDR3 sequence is CAISQGINYGYTF. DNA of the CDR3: TGCGCCATTTCACAGGGGATTAACTATGGCTACACCTTC.

This CDR3 is CASSPIRGTGELFF. CDR3 DNA sequence: TGTGCCAGCAGTCCAATCAGGGGGACCGGGGAGCTGTTTTTT. The chain uses TRBV6-5 and TRBJ2-2, with 7 bases that match TRBD1. V lost 5 bases, J lost 5 bases, and 5 bases stayed unmatched. Germline V lookup: CDR1 MNHEY, CDR2 SVGAGI. The length of the CDR3 is 14 residues.

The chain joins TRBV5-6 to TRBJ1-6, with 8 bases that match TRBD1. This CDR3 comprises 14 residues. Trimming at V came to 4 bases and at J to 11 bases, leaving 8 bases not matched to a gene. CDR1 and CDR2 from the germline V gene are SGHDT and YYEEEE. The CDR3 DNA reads TGTGCCAGCAGCCCAGGGGGCTTGGGACCACCCCTCCACTTT. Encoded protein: CASSPGGLGPPLHF.

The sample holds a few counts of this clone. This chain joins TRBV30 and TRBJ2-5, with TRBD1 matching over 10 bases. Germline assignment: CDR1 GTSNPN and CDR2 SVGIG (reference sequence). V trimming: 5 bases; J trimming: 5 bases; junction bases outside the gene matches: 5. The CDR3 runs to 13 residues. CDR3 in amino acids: CAWDRGRSETQYF. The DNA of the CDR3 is TGTGCCTGGGACAGGGGGCGATCGGAGACCCAGTACTTC.

CDR3 DNA sequence: TGCAGCGTTGTACATGGCGGCGGGGAGACCCAGTACTTC. Protein sequence: CSVVHGGGETQYF. The rearrangement uses TRBV29-1 and TRBJ2-5; tentative D call: TRBD2 (5 bases). CDR1 is SQVTM and CDR2 is ANQGSEA in the germline V gene. Between the trimmed V and J ends, which lost 4 bases and 5 bases, there was a span of 14 bases. CDR3 length: 13 residues. The full variable domain, completed using reference TRBV29-1 and TRBJ2-5, is SAVISQKPSRDICQRGTSLTIQCQVDSQVTMMFWYRQQPGQSLTLIATANQGSEATYESGFVIDKFPISRPNLTFSTLTVSNMSPEDSSIYLCSVVHGGGETQYFGPGTRLLVL.

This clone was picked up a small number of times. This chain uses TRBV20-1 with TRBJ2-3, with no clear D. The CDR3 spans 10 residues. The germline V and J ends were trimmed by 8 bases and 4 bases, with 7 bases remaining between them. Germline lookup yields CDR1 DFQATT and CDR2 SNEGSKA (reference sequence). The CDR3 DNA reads TGCAGTCTAGACTCAGATACGCAGTATTTT. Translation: CSLDSDTQYF.

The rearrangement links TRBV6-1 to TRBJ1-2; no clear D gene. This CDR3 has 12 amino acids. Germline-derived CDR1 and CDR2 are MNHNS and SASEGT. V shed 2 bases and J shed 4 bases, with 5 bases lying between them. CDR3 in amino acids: CASSETGYGYTF. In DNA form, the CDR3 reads TGTGCCAGCAGTGAAACGGGCTATGGCTACACCTTC.

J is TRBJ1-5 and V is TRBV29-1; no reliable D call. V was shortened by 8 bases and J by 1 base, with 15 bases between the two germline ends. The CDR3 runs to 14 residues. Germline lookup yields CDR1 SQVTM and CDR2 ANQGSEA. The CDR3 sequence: CSILLRVSNQPQHF. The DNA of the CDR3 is TGCAGCATCTTGCTTCGGGTAAGCAATCAGCCCCAGCATTTT. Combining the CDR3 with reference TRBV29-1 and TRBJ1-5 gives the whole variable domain SAVISQKPSRDICQRGTSLTIQCQVDSQVTMMFWYRQQPGQSLTLIATANQGSEATYESGFVIDKFPISRPNLTFSTLTVSNMSPEDSSIYLCSILLRVSNQPQHFGDGTRLSIL.

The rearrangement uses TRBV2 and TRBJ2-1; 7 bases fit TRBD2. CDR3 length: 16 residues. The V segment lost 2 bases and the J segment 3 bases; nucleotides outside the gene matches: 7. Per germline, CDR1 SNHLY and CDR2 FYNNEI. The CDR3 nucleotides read TGTGCCAGCAGTGAAAAGGCTAGCGGAAACTACAATGAGCAGTTCTTC. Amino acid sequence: CASSEKASGNYNEQFF.

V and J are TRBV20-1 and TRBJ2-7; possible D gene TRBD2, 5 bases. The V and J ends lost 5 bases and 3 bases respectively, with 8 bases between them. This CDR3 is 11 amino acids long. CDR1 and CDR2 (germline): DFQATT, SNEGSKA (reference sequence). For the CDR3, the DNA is TGCAGTGCTGACGGGGACTACGAGCAGTACTTC. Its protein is CSADGDYEQYF.

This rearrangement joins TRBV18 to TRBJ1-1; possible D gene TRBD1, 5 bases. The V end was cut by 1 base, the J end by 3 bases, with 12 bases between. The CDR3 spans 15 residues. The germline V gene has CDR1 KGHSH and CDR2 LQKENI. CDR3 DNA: TGTGCCAGCTCACCACAAAGGGTCAGGGACACTGAAGCTTTCTTT. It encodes CASSPQRVRDTEAFF. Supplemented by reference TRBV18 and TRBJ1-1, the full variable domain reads NAGVMQNPRHLVRRRGQEARLRCSPMKGHSHVYWYRQLPEEGLKFMVYLQKENIIDESGMPKERFSAEFPKEGPSILRIQQVVRGDSAAYFCASSPQRVRDTEAFFGQGTRLTVV.

Here the CDR3 DNA reads TGTGCCAGCAGTTCCTCGGGACACCCTCTCGGTGAGCAGTTCTTC. Protein product: CASSSSGHPLGEQFF. V is TRBV27 and J is TRBJ2-1; weak D call: TRBD1 (6 bases). CDR1 is MNHEY and CDR2 is SMNVEV in the germline V gene (reference sequence). V gave up 4 bases and J gave up 9 bases, with 19 bases separating them. The length of the CDR3 is 15 residues.

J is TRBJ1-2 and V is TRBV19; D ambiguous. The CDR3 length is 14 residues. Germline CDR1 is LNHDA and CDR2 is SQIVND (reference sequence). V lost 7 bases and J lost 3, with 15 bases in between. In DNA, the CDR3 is TGTGCCAGTACCCCAAGGGCAGGCTACTATGGCTACACCTTC. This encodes CASTPRAGYYGYTF.

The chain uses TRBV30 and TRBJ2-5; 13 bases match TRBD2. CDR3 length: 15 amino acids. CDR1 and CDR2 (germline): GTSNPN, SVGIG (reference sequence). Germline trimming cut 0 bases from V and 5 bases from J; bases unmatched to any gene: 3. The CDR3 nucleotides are TGTGCCTGGAGTGTAACTAGCGGGGGGGCCGAGACCCAGTACTTC. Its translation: CAWSVTSGGAETQYF.

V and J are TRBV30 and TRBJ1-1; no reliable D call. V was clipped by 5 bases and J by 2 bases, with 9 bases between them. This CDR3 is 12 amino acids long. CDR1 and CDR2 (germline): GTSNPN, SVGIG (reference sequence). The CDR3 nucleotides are TGTGCCTGGCCCGGTTCTAACACTGAAGCTTTCTTT. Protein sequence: CAWPGSNTEAFF. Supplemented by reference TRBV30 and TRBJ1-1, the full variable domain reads SQTIHQWPATLVQPVGSPLSLECTVEGTSNPNLYWYRQAAGRGLQLLFYSVGIGQISSEVPQNLSASRPQDRQFILSSKKLLLSDSGFYLCAWPGSNTEAFFGQGTRLTVV.

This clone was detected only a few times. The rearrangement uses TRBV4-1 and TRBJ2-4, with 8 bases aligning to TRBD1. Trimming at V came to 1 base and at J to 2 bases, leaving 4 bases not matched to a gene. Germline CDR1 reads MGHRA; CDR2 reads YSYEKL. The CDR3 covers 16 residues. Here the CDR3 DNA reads TGCGCCAGCAGCCAAGCACAGGGGGTTTCCAAAAACATTCAGTACTTC. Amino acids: CASSQAQGVSKNIQYF.

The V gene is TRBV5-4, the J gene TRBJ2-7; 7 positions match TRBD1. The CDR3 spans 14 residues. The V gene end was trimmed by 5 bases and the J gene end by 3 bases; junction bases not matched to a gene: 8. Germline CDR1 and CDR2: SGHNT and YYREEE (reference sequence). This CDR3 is CASSQDRDLYEQYF. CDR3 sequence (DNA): TGTGCCAGCAGTCAAGACAGGGATCTCTACGAGCAGTACTTC.

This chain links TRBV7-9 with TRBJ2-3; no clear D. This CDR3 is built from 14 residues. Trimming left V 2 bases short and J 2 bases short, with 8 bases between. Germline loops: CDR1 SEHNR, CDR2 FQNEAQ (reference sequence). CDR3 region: CASSLRQYTDTQYF. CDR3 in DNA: TGTGCCAGCAGCTTAAGGCAGTACACAGATACGCAGTATTTT.

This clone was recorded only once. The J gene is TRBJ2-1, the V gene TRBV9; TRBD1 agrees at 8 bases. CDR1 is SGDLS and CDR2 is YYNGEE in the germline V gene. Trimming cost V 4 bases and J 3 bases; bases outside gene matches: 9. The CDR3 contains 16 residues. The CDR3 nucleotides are TGTGCCAGCAGCACCTCCGGGACAGGATACTACAATGAGCAGTTCTTC. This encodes CASSTSGTGYYNEQFF.

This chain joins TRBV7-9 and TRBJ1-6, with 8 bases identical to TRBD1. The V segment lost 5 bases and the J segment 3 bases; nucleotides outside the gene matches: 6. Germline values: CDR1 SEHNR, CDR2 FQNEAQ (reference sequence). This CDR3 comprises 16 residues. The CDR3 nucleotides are TGTGCCAGCAGCCCTTGGACAGGGAACTATAATTCACCCCTCCACTTT. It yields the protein CASSPWTGNYNSPLHF.

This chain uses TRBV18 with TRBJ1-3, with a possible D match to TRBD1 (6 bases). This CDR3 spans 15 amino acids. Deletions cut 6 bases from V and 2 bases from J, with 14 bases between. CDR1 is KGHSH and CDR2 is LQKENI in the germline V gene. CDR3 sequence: CASSQSGQTGNTIYF. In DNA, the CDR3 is TGTGCCAGCTCCCAGTCCGGACAGACTGGAAACACCATATATTTT.

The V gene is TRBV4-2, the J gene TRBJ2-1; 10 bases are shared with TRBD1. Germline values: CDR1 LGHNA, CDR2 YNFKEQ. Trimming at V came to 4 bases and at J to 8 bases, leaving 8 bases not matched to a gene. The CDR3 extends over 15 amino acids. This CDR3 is CASSLGRTGGHEQFF. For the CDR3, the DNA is TGTGCCAGCAGCCTCGGAAGGACAGGGGGTCATGAGCAGTTCTTC.

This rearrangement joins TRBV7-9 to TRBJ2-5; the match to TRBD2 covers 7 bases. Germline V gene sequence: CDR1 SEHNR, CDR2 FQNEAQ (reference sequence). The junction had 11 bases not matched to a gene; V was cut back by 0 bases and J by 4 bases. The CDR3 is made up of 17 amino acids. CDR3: CASSLAGRRGRRETQYF. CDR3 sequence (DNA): TGTGCCAGCAGCTTAGCGGGGCGGCGGGGGAGGCGAGAGACCCAGTACTTC.

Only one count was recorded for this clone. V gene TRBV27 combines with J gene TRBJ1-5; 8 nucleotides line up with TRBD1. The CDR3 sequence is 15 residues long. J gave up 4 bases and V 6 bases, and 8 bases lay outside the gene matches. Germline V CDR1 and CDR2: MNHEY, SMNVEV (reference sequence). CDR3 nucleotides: TGTGCCAGCAGCCAGAGACAGGGGACGAATCAGCCCCAGCATTTT. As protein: CASSQRQGTNQPQHF.

The CDR3 is CASSSSPGLAENEQFF. In nucleotides, the CDR3 is TGTGCCAGCAGTTCCTCACCGGGACTAGCGGAGAATGAGCAGTTCTTC. The V and J genes are TRBV6-4 and TRBJ2-1, with 11 bases matching TRBD2. CDR1 is MRHNA and CDR2 is SNTAGT in the germline V gene. The V gene end was trimmed by 5 bases and the J gene end by 7 bases; junction bases not matched to a gene: 10. CDR3 length: 16 residues.

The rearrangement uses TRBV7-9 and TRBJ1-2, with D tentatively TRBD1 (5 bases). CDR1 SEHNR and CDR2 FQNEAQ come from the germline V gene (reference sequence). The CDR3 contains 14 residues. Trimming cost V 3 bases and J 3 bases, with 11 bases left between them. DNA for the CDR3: TGTGCCAGCAGCTTGGGGGGTGGGGACTATGGCTACACCTTC. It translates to CASSLGGGDYGYTF.

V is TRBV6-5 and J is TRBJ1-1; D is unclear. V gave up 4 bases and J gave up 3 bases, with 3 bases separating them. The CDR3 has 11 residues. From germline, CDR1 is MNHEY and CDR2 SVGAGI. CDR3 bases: TGTGCCAGCAGTTCCGACACTGAAGCTTTCTTT. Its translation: CASSSDTEAFF.

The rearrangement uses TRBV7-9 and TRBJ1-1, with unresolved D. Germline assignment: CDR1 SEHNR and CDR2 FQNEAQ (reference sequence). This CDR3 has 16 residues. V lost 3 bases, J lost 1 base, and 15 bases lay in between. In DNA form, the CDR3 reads TGTGCCAGCAGCTTCCCCGCTCCTTTAGGGAACACTGAAGCTTTCTTT. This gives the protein CASSFPAPLGNTEAFF.